This TCR beta chain was captured in a study of T cells after yellow fever vaccination. Overall study findings and caveats: Post-booster reappearance was seen for most primary-vaccination clones (around 96% CD4, roughly 88% CD8). There was a small share of clonotypes that showed up in both the CD4 and CD8 compartments.

Making TCR cDNA involved 5'RACE template switching, which added UMIs and a universal primer site. MiXCR was run by TCRdb on the 5' RACE reads, yielding one entry per CDR3 protein. The sample consists of roughly 310,000 distinct CDR3 sequences, 8% to 10% of them appearing once. Germline trimming cut 5 bases from V and 4 bases from J; bases unmatched to any gene: 5. Germline lookup yields CDR1 MNHNS and CDR2 SASEGT. This CDR3 has 14 amino acids. This clonotype has only a few counts. Its antigen is unknown. This TCR was sampled from a man between 18 and 29 years old who received the YFV17D yellow fever vaccine. The V call is TRBV6-1, the J call TRBJ1-2; 9 nucleotides line up with TRBD1. This specimen consisted of PBMCs, obtained on the day of the first yellow fever vaccination. CDR3 bases: TGTGCCAGCAGTACAGGGGGCGCGGGCTATGGCTACACCTTC. This translates into CASSTGGAGYGYTF.